One and the same sample provided the 14 T cell receptor beta chains below, sequenced in a study of neurological immune-mediated disorders. TCRdb independently ran MiXCR on the 5' RACE reads; one entry per CDR3 protein. The data show around 130,000 distinct CDR3 sequences, around 3% seen once. The sample comprised PBMCs. The receptor set was obtained from a woman in her twenties or thirties with multiple sclerosis.

This clonotype has ten or more counts. The chain carries TRBV15 and TRBJ2-7; D not resolved. Trimming stripped 0 bases from V and 5 bases from J, with 11 bases between. Looked up from germline, CDR1 is LNHNV and CDR2 is YYDKDF (reference sequence). The CDR3 runs to 14 residues. The CDR3 spells CATSREVGLNEQYF. The DNA of the CDR3 is TGTGCCACCAGCAGAGAGGTAGGGCTGAACGAGCAGTACTTC.

This clonotype came up many times. This rearrangement joins TRBV20-1 to TRBJ2-7; the match to TRBD2 covers 9 bases. The germline CDR1 and CDR2 sequences are DFQATT and SNEGSKA (reference sequence). The CDR3 extends over 13 amino acids. The junction had 4 bases not matched to a gene; V was cut back by 4 bases and J by 3 bases. CDR3 in amino acids: CSATSGTGYEQYF. CDR3 DNA sequence: TGCAGTGCTACTAGCGGGACCGGCTACGAGCAGTACTTC.

This clonotype was counted at least ten times. The genes are TRBV29-1 and TRBJ2-2; D perhaps matches TRBD1 (6 bases). V was clipped by 4 bases and J by 7 bases, with 22 bases between them. The germline V gene encodes CDR1 SQVTM and CDR2 ANQGSEA. The CDR3 extends over 16 amino acids. CDR3 protein: CSVGIQGSLGNGELFF. The CDR3 DNA reads as TGCAGCGTTGGAATTCAGGGGAGCCTAGGGAACGGGGAGCTGTTTTTT.

This clonotype was recorded many times. The rearrangement joins TRBV19 to TRBJ2-3; 9 bases fit TRBD2. From germline, CDR1 is LNHDA and CDR2 SQIVND (reference sequence). J was trimmed by 3 bases and V by 2 bases; bases with no gene match: 6. The CDR3 loop spans 16 amino acids. The CDR3 coding sequence is TGTGCCAGTAGTATATCAGCGGGAGGTTTGACAGATACGCAGTATTTT. Translating it yields CASSISAGGLTDTQYF.

At least ten counts were recorded for this clonotype. The chain recombines TRBV11-2 with TRBJ1-2; no reliable D call. Germline V CDR1 and CDR2: SGHAT, FQNNGV. This CDR3 contains 12 residues. V was shortened by 2 bases and J by 6 bases, with 7 bases between the two germline ends. The CDR3, as DNA: TGTGCCAGCAGCTTAAATTGGGATGGCTACACCTTC. It specifies CASSLNWDGYTF. Full variable domain (rest looked up from reference TRBV11-2 and TRBJ1-2): EAGVAQSPRYKIIEKRQSVAFWCNPISGHATLYWYQQILGQGPKLLIQFQNNGVVDDSQLPKDRFSAERLKGVDSTLKIQPAKLEDSAVYLCASSLNWDGYTFGSGTRLTVV.

This clonotype was seen ten or more times. One junction end does not reproduce the germline sequence, and a read error may be involved. The chain joins TRBV12-5 to TRBJ2-2; no clear D. The length of the CDR3 is 14 residues. Germline values: CDR1 LGHNT, CDR2 FRNRAP. Written as DNA, the CDR3 is TGTGCTAGTGGTTTGGTTTCGAAAACCGGGGAGCTGTTTTTT. Translation gives CASGLVSKTGELFF.

This clonotype appeared many times. This chain uses TRBV7-9 with TRBJ2-7; 11 positions match TRBD1. Trimming at V came to 5 bases and at J to 5 bases, leaving 5 bases not matched to a gene. Germline V CDR1 and CDR2: SEHNR, FQNEAQ (reference sequence). The CDR3 has 14 residues. CDR3 sequence: CASSPRTGGHEQYF. The CDR3 nucleotides read TGTGCCAGCAGCCCTCGGACAGGGGGCCACGAGCAGTACTTC.

Many counts were recorded for this clonotype. The chain uses TRBV6-5 and TRBJ2-7, with D tentatively TRBD2 (5 bases). The CDR3 loop spans 14 amino acids. V was trimmed by 7 bases and J by 7 bases, leaving 20 bases between them. Per the germline V gene, CDR1 is MNHEY and CDR2 is SVGAGI. The CDR3 nucleotides are TGTGCCAGCAAGGAGGTATACCCATCGAGGGAGCAGTACTTC. This sequence encodes CASKEVYPSREQYF.

In its sample, this clonotype was seen many times. The genes are TRBV5-1 and TRBJ2-2; D uncertain. V was trimmed by 1 base and J by 5 bases, leaving 12 bases between them. CDR1 is SGHRS and CDR2 is YFSETQ in the germline V gene. The CDR3 has 15 amino acids. CDR3 amino acids: CASSLSLAWTGELFF. The CDR3 coding sequence is TGCGCCAGCAGCTTGTCCCTGGCTTGGACCGGGGAGCTGTTTTTT.

This clonotype has a count of ten or more. The rearrangement joins TRBV5-1 to TRBJ1-2, with a tentative D call TRBD1 (6 bases). Trimming cost V 4 bases and J 4 bases, with 14 bases left between them. Looked up from germline, CDR1 is SGHRS and CDR2 is YFSETQ. The CDR3 totals 14 residues. The CDR3 region is CASSLTTTGYGYTF. The CDR3 DNA is TGCGCCAGCAGCCTTACCACGACAGGCTATGGCTACACCTTC.

This clonotype has at least ten counts. This rearrangement joins TRBV5-4 to TRBJ1-1; no reliable D call. CDR3 length: 15 residues. V gave up 2 bases and J gave up 5 bases, with 16 bases separating them. CDR1 SGHNT and CDR2 YYREEE come from the germline V gene (reference sequence). The CDR3 sequence: CASSFGRRRGTEAFF. In DNA form, the CDR3 reads TGTGCCAGCAGCTTTGGACGGCGAAGAGGAACTGAAGCTTTCTTT.

At least ten counts were recorded for this clonotype. V is TRBV7-8 and J is TRBJ2-5; 9 bases match TRBD2. In germline, CDR1 is SGHVS, CDR2 FQNEAQ. The junction had 6 bases not matched to a gene; V was cut back by 5 bases and J by 5 bases. The CDR3 contains 14 residues. The CDR3 reads CASSLSGGWETQYF. The CDR3 DNA reads TGTGCCAGCAGCCTCAGCGGGGGGTGGGAGACCCAGTACTTC.

This clonotype was seen ten or more times. The chain links TRBV9 to TRBJ2-5; no clear D gene. CDR3 size: 16 residues. V was cut by 0 bases and J by 2 bases, with 14 bases left in between. Germline V gene sequence: CDR1 SGDLS, CDR2 YYNGEE. In DNA form, the CDR3 reads TGTGCCAGCAGCGTAGTCGGCTTAGATAGGCAAGAGACCCAGTACTTC. Translated, it gives CASSVVGLDRQETQYF.

In this sample, this clonotype turned up many times. This chain joins TRBV7-8 and TRBJ2-2; the match to TRBD1 covers 8 bases. With V trimmed by 5 bases and J by 5 bases, 4 bases remained unmatched. The CDR3 totals 14 residues. Germline V CDR1 and CDR2: SGHVS, FQNEAQ. The CDR3 DNA is TGTGCCAGCAGCCCCGGACAGGGAACCGGGGAGCTGTTTTTT. Residues: CASSPGQGTGELFF. Using reference TRBV7-8 and TRBJ2-2 for the parts outside the CDR3, the full variable domain is GAGVSQSPRYKVAKRGQDVALRCDPISGHVSLFWYQQALGQGPEFLTYFQNEAQLDKSGLPSDRFFAERPEGSVSTLKIQRTQQEDSAVYLCASSPGQGTGELFFGEGSRLTVL.